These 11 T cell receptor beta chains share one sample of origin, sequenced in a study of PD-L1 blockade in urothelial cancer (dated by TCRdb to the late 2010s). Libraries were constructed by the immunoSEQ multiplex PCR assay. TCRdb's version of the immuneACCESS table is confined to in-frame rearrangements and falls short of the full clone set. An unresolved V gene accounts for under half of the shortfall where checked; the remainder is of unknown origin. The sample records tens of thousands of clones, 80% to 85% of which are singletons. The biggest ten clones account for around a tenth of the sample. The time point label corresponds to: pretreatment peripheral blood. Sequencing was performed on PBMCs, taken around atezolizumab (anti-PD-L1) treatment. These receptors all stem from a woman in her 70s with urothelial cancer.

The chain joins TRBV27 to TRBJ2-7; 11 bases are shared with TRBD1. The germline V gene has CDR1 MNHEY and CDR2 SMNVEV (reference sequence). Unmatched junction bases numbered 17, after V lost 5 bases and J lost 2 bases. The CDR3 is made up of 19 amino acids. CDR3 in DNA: TGTGCCAGCAGTAAAGGGACAGGGGGATCCCTACCATCACCCTACGAGCAGTACTTC. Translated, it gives CASSKGTGGSLPSPYEQYF.

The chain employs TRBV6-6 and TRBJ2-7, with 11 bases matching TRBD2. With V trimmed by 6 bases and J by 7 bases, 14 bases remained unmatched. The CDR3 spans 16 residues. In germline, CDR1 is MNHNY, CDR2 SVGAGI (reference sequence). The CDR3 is CASSDLAGGREGEQYF. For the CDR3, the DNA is TGTGCCAGCAGCGACCTAGCGGGGGGCCGTGAAGGGGAGCAGTACTTC.

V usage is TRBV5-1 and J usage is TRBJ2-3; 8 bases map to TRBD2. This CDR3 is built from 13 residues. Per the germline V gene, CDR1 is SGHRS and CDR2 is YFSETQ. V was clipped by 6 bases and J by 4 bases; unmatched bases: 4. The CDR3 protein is CASIGGGSDTQYF. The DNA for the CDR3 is TGCGCCAGCATCGGCGGGGGGTCAGATACGCAGTATTTT.

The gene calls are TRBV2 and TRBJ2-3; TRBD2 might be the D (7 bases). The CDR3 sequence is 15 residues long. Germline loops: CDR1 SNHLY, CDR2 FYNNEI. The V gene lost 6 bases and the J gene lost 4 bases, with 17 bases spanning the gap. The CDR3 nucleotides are TGTGCCAGCAGCGATAGGGGGGGGGCTCCAGATACGCAGTATTTT. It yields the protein CASSDRGGAPDTQYF.

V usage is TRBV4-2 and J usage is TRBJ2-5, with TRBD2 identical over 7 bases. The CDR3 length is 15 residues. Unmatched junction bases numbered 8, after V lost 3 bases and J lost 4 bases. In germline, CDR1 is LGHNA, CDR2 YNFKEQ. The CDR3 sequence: CASSQQRDLGETQYF. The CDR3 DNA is TGTGCCAGCAGCCAGCAGCGGGATCTAGGAGAGACCCAGTACTTC.

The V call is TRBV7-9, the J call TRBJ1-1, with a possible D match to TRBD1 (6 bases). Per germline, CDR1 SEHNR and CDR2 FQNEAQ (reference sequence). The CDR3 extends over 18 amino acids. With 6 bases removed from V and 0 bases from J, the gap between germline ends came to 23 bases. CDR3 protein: CASRGRGGTFGMNTEAFF. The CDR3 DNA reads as TGTGCCAGCAGGGGACGCGGGGGCACATTTGGAATGAACACTGAAGCTTTCTTT. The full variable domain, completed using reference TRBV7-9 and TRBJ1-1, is DTGVSQNPRHKITKRGQNVTFRCDPISEHNRLYWYRQTLGQGPEFLTYFQNEAQLEKSRLLSDRFSAERPKGSFSTLEIQRTEQGDSAMYLCASRGRGGTFGMNTEAFFGQGTRLTVV.

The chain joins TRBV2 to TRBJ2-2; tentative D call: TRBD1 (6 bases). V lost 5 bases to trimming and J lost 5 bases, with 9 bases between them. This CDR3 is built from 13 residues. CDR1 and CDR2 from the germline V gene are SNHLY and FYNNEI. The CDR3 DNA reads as TGTGCCAGCAGTCTACAGGGTACCGGGGAGCTGTTTTTT. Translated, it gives CASSLQGTGELFF.

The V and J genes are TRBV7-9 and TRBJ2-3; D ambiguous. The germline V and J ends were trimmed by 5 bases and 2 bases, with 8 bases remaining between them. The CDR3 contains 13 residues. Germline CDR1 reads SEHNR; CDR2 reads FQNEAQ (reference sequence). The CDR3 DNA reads TGTGCCAGCAGCCAGTGGCTCACAGATACGCAGTATTTT. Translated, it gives CASSQWLTDTQYF.

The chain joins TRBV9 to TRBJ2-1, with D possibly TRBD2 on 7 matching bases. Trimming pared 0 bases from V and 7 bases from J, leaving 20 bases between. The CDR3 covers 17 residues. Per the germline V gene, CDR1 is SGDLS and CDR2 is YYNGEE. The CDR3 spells CASSVGSGGGLGNEQFF. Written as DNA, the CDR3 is TGTGCCAGCAGCGTAGGTTCTGGGGGGGGGCTGGGTAATGAGCAGTTCTTC. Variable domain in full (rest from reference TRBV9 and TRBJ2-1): DSGVTQTPKHLITATGQRVTLRCSPRSGDLSVYWYQQSLDQGLQFLIQYYNGEERAKGNILERFSAQQFPDLHSELNLSSLELGDSALYFCASSVGSGGGLGNEQFFGPGTRLTVL.

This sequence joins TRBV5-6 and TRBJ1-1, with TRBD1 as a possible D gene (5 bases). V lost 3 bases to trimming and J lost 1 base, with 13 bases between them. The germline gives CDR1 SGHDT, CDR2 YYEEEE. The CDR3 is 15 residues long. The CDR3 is CASSWEGRQNTEAFF. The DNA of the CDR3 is TGTGCCAGCAGCTGGGAGGGACGGCAGAACACTGAAGCTTTCTTT. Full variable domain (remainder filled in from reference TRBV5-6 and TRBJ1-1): DAGVTQSPTHLIKTRGQQVTLRCSPKSGHDTVSWYQQALGQGPQFIFQYYEEEERQRGNFPDRFSGHQFPNYSSELNVNALLLGDSALYLCASSWEGRQNTEAFFGQGTRLTVV.

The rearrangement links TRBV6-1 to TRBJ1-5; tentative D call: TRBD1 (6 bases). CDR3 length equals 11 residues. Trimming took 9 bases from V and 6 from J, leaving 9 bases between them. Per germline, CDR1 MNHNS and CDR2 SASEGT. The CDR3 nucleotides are TGTGCCAGTTCAGGGGTTCAGCCCCAGCATTTT. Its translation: CASSGVQPQHF.